This TCR beta chain was captured in a study of human T cells and chemical hapten exposure. Points from the study as a whole: The number of TCRs over 1 in 1000 frequency stayed unchanged after DPC. Expanded TCRs grouped into significantly more large CDR3 similarity clusters than controls produced.

Sample time point: patch test 2, 6 weeks after DPC sensitization. Described treatment: therapeutic diphenylcyclopropenone sensitization with weekly scalp DPC. This clonotype has at least ten counts. Its antigen is not identified. Unique molecular identifiers were linked by the library to individual cDNA molecules. One entry per CDR3 protein results from TCRdb running MiXCR on the RACE reads. Of some 350,000 distinct CDR3 sequences listed, about 6% are singletons. Trimming removed 1 base at V and 11 bases at J, with 11 bases between. The CDR3 spans 12 residues. The clonotype originates from a woman between 18 and 29 years old with alopecia areata. Some clones in this sample may be carry-over from other donors' samples. The V gene is TRBV12-3 or TRBV12-4, the J gene TRBJ1-2; no reliable D call. The starting material was whole blood, obtained in connection with sensitization to the hapten diphenylcyclopropenone (DPC). The CDR3 region is CASSLVRDPYTF. Written as DNA, the CDR3 is TGTGCCAGCAGTTTAGTGCGCGACCCTTACACCTTC.